The clone carrying this T cell receptor (beta chain) turned up a few times. Trimming shortened V by 7 bases and J by 5 bases, and 20 bases separated the two germline ends. The CDR3 loop spans 15 amino acids. The data were taken from a study of blood T cells in healthy people across ages. Primed by a sample-barcoded 5' primer and a J-beta primer mix, a second PCR proceeded for 7 to 11 cycles. TCRdb re-called the 5' RACE reads through MiXCR, storing one row per CDR3 protein. The sample includes under 2,000,000 distinct CDR3 sequences, roughly 52% of them seen just once. Sequences were obtained from blood. V and J are TRBV12-3 or TRBV12-4 and TRBJ2-5; no definite D call. The source is a woman aged 40 to 50 in good health. This CDR3 reads CASTMLGYRRETQYF. Written as DNA, the CDR3 is TGTGCCAGCACTATGCTGGGCTACCGGCGGGAGACCCAGTACTTC.